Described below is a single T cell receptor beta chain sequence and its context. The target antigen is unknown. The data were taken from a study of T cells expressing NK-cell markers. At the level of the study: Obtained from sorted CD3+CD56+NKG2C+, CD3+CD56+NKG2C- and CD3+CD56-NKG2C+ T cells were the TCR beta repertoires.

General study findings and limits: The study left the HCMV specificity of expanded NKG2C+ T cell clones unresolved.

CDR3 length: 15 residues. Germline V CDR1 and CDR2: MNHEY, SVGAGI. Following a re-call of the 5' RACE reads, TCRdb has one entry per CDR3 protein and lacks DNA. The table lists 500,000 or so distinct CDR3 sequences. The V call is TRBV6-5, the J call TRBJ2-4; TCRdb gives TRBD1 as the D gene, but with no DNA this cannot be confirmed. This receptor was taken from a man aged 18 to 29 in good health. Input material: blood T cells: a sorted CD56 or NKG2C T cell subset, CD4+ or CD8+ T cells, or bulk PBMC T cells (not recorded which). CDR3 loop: CASSYFGATGGIQYF.